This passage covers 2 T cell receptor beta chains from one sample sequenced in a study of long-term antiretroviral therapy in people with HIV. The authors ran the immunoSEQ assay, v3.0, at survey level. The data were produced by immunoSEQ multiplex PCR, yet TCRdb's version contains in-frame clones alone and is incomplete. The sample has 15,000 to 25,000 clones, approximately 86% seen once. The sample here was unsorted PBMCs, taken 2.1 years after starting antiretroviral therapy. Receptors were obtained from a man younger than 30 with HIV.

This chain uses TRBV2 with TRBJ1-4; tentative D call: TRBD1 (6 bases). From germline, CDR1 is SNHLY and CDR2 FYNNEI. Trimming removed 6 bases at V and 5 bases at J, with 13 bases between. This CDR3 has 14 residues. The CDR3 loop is CASRGGRENEKLFF. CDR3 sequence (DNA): TGTGCCAGCAGGGGGGGCAGAGAAAATGAAAAACTGTTTTTT.

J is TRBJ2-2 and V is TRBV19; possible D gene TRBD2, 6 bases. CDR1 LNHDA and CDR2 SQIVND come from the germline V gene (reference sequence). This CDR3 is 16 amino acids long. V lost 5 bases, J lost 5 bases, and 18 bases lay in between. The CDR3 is CASSALRTRGTGELFF. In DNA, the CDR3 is TGTGCCAGTAGTGCCCTGCGGACACGGGGGACCGGGGAGCTGTTTTTT.